This T cell receptor (beta chain) is from a study of beta chain features in type 1 diabetes. Every bit of the isolated RNA underwent reverse transcription, so sequencing read expressed TCRB transcripts. Measured with immunoSEQ multiplex PCR; TCRdb has only the in-frame clones, and not every one. The table shows about 25,000 clones, with about 70% occurring only once. Regarding this clone: Its antigen is unidentified.

Germline CDR1 is LNHDA and CDR2 is SQIVND (reference sequence). The CDR3 contains 17 residues. After removal of 8 bases from V and 8 bases from J, the junction contained 22 bases not matched to a gene. Whole-study results and caveats: Patients and controls would be equally affected if PCR favored shorter templates. For Type 1 diabetes patients, all four CD4+ subsets carried TCRB CDR3s that were moderately but significantly shorter.

This receptor was taken from a woman aged 40 to 55 with type 1 diabetes. The V gene is TRBV19, the J gene TRBJ1-2; 8 bases align to TRBD1. Sample: stem cell memory CD4+ T cells from blood. The CDR3 sequence: CASRTSRQGPLRGGYTF. The CDR3 DNA reads TGTGCCAGTCGGACTTCCCGACAGGGGCCCCTGAGGGGAGGCTACACCTTC.